This is a list of T cell receptor beta chains from one sample in a study of radiotherapy plus CTLA-4 blockade in lung cancer. Repertoires were generated with immunoSEQ multiplex PCR, while TCRdb's copy carries only in-frame clones and drops some. The repertoire holds roughly 130,000 clones, with around 89% as singletons. Here the sequenced sample was peripheral blood, taken from a patient treated with radiotherapy plus ipilimumab. The source is a human donor with non-small cell lung cancer that progressed on radiotherapy plus ipilimumab. Both conserved end residues are part of each CDR3. The D gene is left open where the match is weak. Clone size is stated in some rows and not others, as once, few, many or a class when expanded.

clone_size	j_call	v_call	cdr3_length	d_call	cdr3_aa	cdr3_nt
NA	TRBJ2-5	TRBV7-8	14	NA	CASSTTGAGETQYF	TGTGCCAGCAGCACCACGGGGGCTGGAGAGACCCAGTACTTC
NA	TRBJ2-1	TRBV5-1	13	NA	CASRVGGTNEQFF	TGCGCCAGCAGAGTTGGGGGGACGAATGAGCAGTTCTTC
NA	TRBJ2-1	TRBV9	17	TRBD1	CASSSKTGGWVPNEQFF	TGTGCCAGCAGCTCGAAGACAGGGGGTTGGGTCCCCAATGAGCAGTTCTTC
NA	TRBJ2-3	TRBV11-2	15	NA	CASSLDRRPPDTQYF	TGTGCCAGCAGCCTAGACAGGCGACCCCCAGATACGCAGTATTTT
NA	TRBJ2-1	TRBV5-4	13	NA	CASSFVRNNEQFF	TGTGCCAGCAGCTTTGTGCGGAACAATGAGCAGTTCTTC
NA	TRBJ1-1	TRBV29-1	12	TRBD1	CSVEAGGTEAFF	TGCAGCGTTGAAGCAGGGGGTACTGAAGCTTTCTTT
NA	TRBJ2-3	TRBV7-2	15	NA	CASSLDGRDTDTQYF	TGTGCCAGCAGCTTAGATGGACGAGACACAGATACGCAGTATTTT
NA	TRBJ1-1	TRBV19	16	NA	CASSFGGTPLNTEAFF	TGTGCCAGTAGTTTCGGCGGGACTCCTCTGAACACTGAAGCTTTCTTT
NA	TRBJ2-1	TRBV11-3	17	TRBD2	CASSLSLGGTSAYEQFF	TGTGCCAGCAGCTTATCATTGGGGGGGACTAGTGCATATGAGCAGTTCTTC
NA	TRBJ1-2	TRBV6-5	13	NA	CASSTRQNYGYTF	TGTGCCAGCAGTACACGACAGAACTATGGCTACACCTTC
NA	TRBJ2-1	TRBV14	17	NA	CASSHDHGVGFGNEQFF	TGTGCCAGCAGCCATGACCATGGGGTTGGGTTTGGCAATGAGCAGTTCTTC
NA	TRBJ2-5	TRBV5-1	16	NA	CASSLSLAGGLETQYF	TGCGCCAGCAGCTTGTCCCTGGCCGGGGGGCTGGAGACCCAGTACTTC
once	TRBJ2-5	TRBV5-4	14	TRBD1	CASSPKGAGETQYF	TGTGCCAGCAGCCCTAAGGGGGCGGGTGAGACCCAGTACTTC
NA	TRBJ2-7	TRBV18	14	NA	CASSPPGGFIEQYF	TGTGCCAGCTCACCACCGGGGGGATTCATCGAGCAGTACTTC
NA	TRBJ1-1	TRBV6-1	14	NA	CASSHPGVNTEAFF	TGTGCCAGCTCCCACCCAGGGGTAAACACTGAAGCTTTCTTT
NA	TRBJ2-6	TRBV7-6	15	NA	CASSPDNAGANVLTF	TGTGCCAGCAGCCCAGATAATGCTGGGGCCAACGTCCTGACTTTC
NA	TRBJ2-1	TRBV5-1	14	NA	CASSDLGGSNEQFF	TGCGCCAGCAGCGATTTGGGGGGATCGAATGAGCAGTTCTTC
few	TRBJ1-1	TRBV27	14	NA	CASSLFRGSSEAFF	TGTGCCAGCAGTTTATTTAGGGGCAGTAGTGAAGCTTTCTTT
NA	TRBJ1-2	TRBV27	13	NA	CASSFWTYYGYTF	TGTGCCAGCAGTTTTTGGACCTATTATGGCTACACCTTC
NA	TRBJ2-1	TRBV6-5	16	NA	CASSSQGGYSYNEQFF	TGTGCCAGCAGTTCCCAGGGGGGCTACTCCTACAATGAGCAGTTCTTC
NA	TRBJ2-5	TRBV7-2	12	NA	CASSFGLETQYF	TGTGCCAGCAGCTTCGGTTTAGAGACCCAGTACTTC
NA	TRBJ2-1	TRBV7-3	14	NA	CASSSRGSYNEQFF	TGTGCCAGCAGCTCCCGGGGCAGCTACAATGAGCAGTTCTTC
NA	TRBJ1-4	TRBV4-1	15	NA	CASSQVGNRDEKLFF	TGCGCCAGCAGCCAAGTGGGTAACAGGGATGAAAAACTGTTTTTT
NA	TRBJ2-1	TRBV2	16	TRBD2	CASSEALAGFYNEQFF	TGTGCCAGCAGTGAAGCCCTAGCGGGTTTCTACAATGAGCAGTTCTTC
few	TRBJ2-5	TRBV7-3	14	NA	CASSKGDFRETQYF	TGTGCCAGCAGCAAGGGTGATTTCAGAGAGACCCAGTACTTC
once	TRBJ2-3	TRBV9	15	TRBD1	CASSVDGTGGDTQYF	TGTGCCAGCAGCGTAGATGGGACAGGGGGAGATACGCAGTATTTT
NA	TRBJ2-3	TRBV10-3	16	TRBD2	CAISDRTSGSTDTQYF	TGTGCCATCAGTGATCGGACTAGCGGGAGCACAGATACGCAGTATTTT
NA	TRBJ2-1	TRBV18	16	TRBD2	CASSPPFGLAGFEQFF	TGTGCCAGCTCACCACCTTTCGGACTAGCGGGGTTTGAGCAGTTCTTC
NA	TRBJ1-1	TRBV6-1	12	NA	CASSEEPTEAFF	TGTGCCAGCAGTGAGGAGCCGACTGAAGCTTTCTTT
NA	TRBJ2-2	TRBV10-1	17	NA	CASSEASSRNRPGELFF	TGCGCCAGCAGTGAGGCTTCAAGCCGGAATCGGCCCGGGGAGCTGTTTTTT
NA	TRBJ2-5	TRBV7-2	16	TRBD1	CASSLVWTGAQETQYF	TGTGCCAGCAGCTTAGTCTGGACAGGGGCACAAGAGACCCAGTACTTC
NA	TRBJ2-7	TRBV27	16	TRBD2	CASSLTGTSGAYEQYF	TGTGCCAGCAGTCTCACCGGGACTAGCGGGGCTTACGAGCAGTACTTC
NA	TRBJ2-7	TRBV5-4	14	NA	CASSTRDSSYEQYF	TGTGCCAGCAGCACCCGGGACTCCTCCTACGAGCAGTACTTC
NA	TRBJ1-1	TRBV4-2	12	NA	CASSQVTGEAFF	TGTGCCAGCAGCCAAGTGACAGGAGAAGCTTTCTTT
NA	TRBJ2-7	TRBV15	11	NA	CATSIRGEQYF	TGTGCCACCAGCATTCGGGGCGAGCAGTACTTC
NA	TRBJ2-1	TRBV18	14	TRBD2	CASSPASGSHEQFF	TGTGCCAGCTCACCGGCTAGCGGGAGCCATGAGCAGTTCTTC
once	TRBJ1-1	TRBV5-8	12	NA	CASSLSQFEAFF	TGTGCCAGCAGCTTGAGTCAGTTCGAAGCTTTCTTT
few	TRBJ2-3	TRBV30	15	TRBD2	CAWAQGSGRWDTQYF	TGTGCCTGGGCCCAGGGGAGCGGGAGGTGGGATACGCAGTATTTT
NA	TRBJ2-1	TRBV10-3	13	NA	CAISERLANEQFF	TGTGCCATCAGTGAACGGCTCGCCAATGAGCAGTTCTTC
NA	TRBJ2-3	TRBV5-1	16	NA	CASSGGLALGGDTQYF	TGCGCCAGCAGCGGTGGGCTAGCCCTTGGCGGGGATACGCAGTATTTT
NA	TRBJ1-3	TRBV6-5	15	TRBD1	CASSRRTGSGNTIYF	TGTGCCAGCAGTAGAAGGACAGGCTCTGGAAACACCATATATTTT
NA	TRBJ1-5	TRBV6-6	15	NA	CASTQTDGGNQPQHF	TGTGCCAGTACTCAGACTGACGGGGGCAATCAGCCCCAGCATTTT
NA	TRBJ2-1	TRBV18	12	NA	CASSHPYNEQFF	TGTGCCAGCTCACATCCCTACAATGAGCAGTTCTTC
NA	TRBJ1-2	TRBV19	18	TRBD1	CASSLAPDRANTNYGYTF	TGTGCCAGTAGCCTAGCCCCGGACAGGGCAAACACTAACTATGGCTACACCTTC
NA	TRBJ1-1	TRBV5-6	13	NA	CASRTLVGTEAFF	TGTGCCAGCAGGACGTTGGTAGGCACTGAAGCTTTCTTT
NA	TRBJ1-4	TRBV10-2	15	NA	CASKGTSAVNEKLFF	TGCGCCAGCAAAGGGACGTCGGCCGTTAATGAAAAACTGTTTTTT
NA	TRBJ2-2	TRBV6-1	15	NA	CASSETGRHTGELFF	TGTGCCAGCAGTGAAACAGGACGTCACACCGGGGAGCTGTTTTTT
NA	TRBJ2-2	TRBV15	13	NA	CATSREITGELFF	TGTGCCACCAGCAGAGAAATTACCGGGGAGCTGTTTTTT
once	TRBJ1-1	TRBV5-1	14	NA	CASSLGDRVERTFF	TGCGCCAGCAGCTTGGGTGATCGGGTCGAGAGGACTTTCTTT
NA	TRBJ2-7	TRBV29-1	12	TRBD1	CSVVRTGYEQYF	TGCAGCGTTGTTCGGACAGGCTACGAGCAGTACTTC